These 8 T cell receptor beta chains share one sample of origin, sequenced in a study of blood T cells in healthy people across ages. Primers used in a second PCR of about 6 to 11 cycles were a sample-barcoded 5' primer and a J-beta primer mix. MiXCR, run by TCRdb on the 5' RACE reads, gives a single entry per CDR3 protein. The profile covers hundreds of thousands of distinct CDR3 sequences, with roughly two fifths appearing a single time and 25% to 35% taken by the ten largest. Sequencing was carried out using blood. The receptors were gathered from a man older than 75 in good health.

This clonotype showed up just a few times. The chain is built from TRBV9 and TRBJ1-1; D unresolved. Germline V CDR1 and CDR2: SGDLS, YYNGEE. The ends were cut back, 5 bases at V and 4 bases at J, with 12 bases in the middle. This CDR3 is built from 13 residues. The CDR3 region has the DNA TGTGCCAGCAGTTCTACAAACCCCACTGAAGCTTTCTTT. Its translation is CASSSTNPTEAFF.

Regarding this clonotype: No conserved phenylalanine or tryptophan ends this CDR3, so it is likely a read error. The J gene is TRBJ1-1, the V gene TRBV9; 11 bases line up with TRBD1. Germline V gene sequence: CDR1 SGDLS, CDR2 YYNGEE. V gave up 4 bases and J gave up 1 base; unmatched junction bases: 9. CDR3 size: 17 residues. CDR3 region: CASSPGLGTGGNTEAFL. The CDR3 DNA sequence: TGTGCCAGCAGCCCGGGTTTGGGGACAGGGGGGAACACTGAAGCTTTCCTT.

The sample holds one count of this clonotype. V is TRBV7-2 and J is TRBJ2-7; D may correspond to TRBD1 or TRBD2 (6 bases each). The DNA end is more similar to TRBJ2-5, so the J call may be wrong. The CDR3 is made up of 13 amino acids. The germline V gene has CDR1 SGHTA and CDR2 FQGNSA. DNA for the CDR3: TGTGCCAGCAGCTTAGGGGGGGCAAAGACCCAGTACTTC. This translates into CASSLGGAKTQYF.

The chain combines TRBV7-9 with TRBJ1-5; 8 nucleotides agree with TRBD1. The trim removed 1 base at V and 0 bases at J, leaving 5 bases unmatched. The CDR3 is made up of 17 amino acids. Looked up from germline, CDR1 is SEHNR and CDR2 is FQNEAQ (reference sequence). CDR3 in amino acids: CASSLGDRRNSNQPQHF. In DNA, the CDR3 is TGTGCCAGCAGCTTAGGGGACAGGCGCAATAGCAATCAGCCCCAGCATTTT.

This chain links TRBV11-2 with TRBJ2-1, with 10 bases matching TRBD1. The germline V gene encodes CDR1 SGHAT and CDR2 FQNNGV. Trimming cost V 7 bases and J 8 bases; bases outside gene matches: 11. CDR3 length equals 15 residues. CDR3 sequence (DNA): TGTGCCAGCAACCGACAGGGGACAGGGGCGGATGAGCAGTTCTTC. It translates to CASNRQGTGADEQFF.

A note on this clonotype: At one end the junction does not follow the germline gene, possibly because of a read error. The chain links TRBV15 to TRBJ1-2; D remains ambiguous. CDR3 size: 15 residues. Germline V CDR1 and CDR2: LNHNV, YYDKDF (reference sequence). The CDR3 nucleotides read TGTGCCACCAGCAGAGTAGATGGGAACTACTATGGCTGCACCTTC. Translation gives CATSRVDGNYYGCTF. The full variable domain, with the rest looked up from reference TRBV15 and TRBJ1-2, is DAMVIQNPRYQVTQFGKPVTLSCSQTLNHNVMYWYQQKSSQAPKLLFHYYDKDFNNEADTPDNFQSRRPNTSFCFLDIRSPGLGDTAMYLCATSRVDGNYYGCTFGSGTRLTVV.

The chain combines TRBV11-2 with TRBJ2-7; the D is unclear. Germline CDR1 is SGHAT and CDR2 is FQNNGV. The CDR3 length is 14 residues. Between the trimmed V and J ends, which lost 7 bases and 11 bases, there was a span of 24 bases. CDR3 sequence: CASKNRLTYDLEYF. In nucleotides, the CDR3 is TGTGCCAGCAAAAACCGCCTAACCTACGATTTGGAGTACTTC.

The chain has TRBV7-3 and TRBJ1-1; 8 bases align to TRBD1. The J segment lost 2 bases and the V segment lost 5 bases, leaving 4 bases of the junction unmatched. Per the germline V gene, CDR1 is SGHTA and CDR2 is FQGTGA. The CDR3 covers 14 residues. The CDR3 region is CASSPGGFNTEAFF. In DNA, the CDR3 is TGTGCCAGCAGCCCAGGGGGCTTCAACACTGAAGCTTTCTTT. Based on the CDR3 plus reference TRBV7-3 and TRBJ1-1, the full variable domain is GAGVSQTPSNKVTEKGKYVELRCDPISGHTALYWYRQSLGQGPEFLIYFQGTGAADDSGLPNDRFFAVRPEGSVSTLKIQRTERGDSAVYLCASSPGGFNTEAFFGQGTRLTVV.